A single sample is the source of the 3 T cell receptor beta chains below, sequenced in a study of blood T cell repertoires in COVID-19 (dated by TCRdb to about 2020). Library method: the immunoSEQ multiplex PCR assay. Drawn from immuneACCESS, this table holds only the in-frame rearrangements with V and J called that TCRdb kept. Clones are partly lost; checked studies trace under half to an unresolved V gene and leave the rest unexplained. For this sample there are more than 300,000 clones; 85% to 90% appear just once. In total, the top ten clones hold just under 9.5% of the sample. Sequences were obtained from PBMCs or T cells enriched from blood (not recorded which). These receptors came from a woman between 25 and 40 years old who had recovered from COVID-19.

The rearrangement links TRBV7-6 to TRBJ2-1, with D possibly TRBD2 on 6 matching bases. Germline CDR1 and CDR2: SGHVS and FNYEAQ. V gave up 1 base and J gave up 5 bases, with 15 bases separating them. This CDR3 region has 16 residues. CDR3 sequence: CASSLGVAGSNNEQFF. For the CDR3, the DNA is TGTGCCAGCAGCTTAGGAGTGGCGGGATCGAACAATGAGCAGTTCTTC.

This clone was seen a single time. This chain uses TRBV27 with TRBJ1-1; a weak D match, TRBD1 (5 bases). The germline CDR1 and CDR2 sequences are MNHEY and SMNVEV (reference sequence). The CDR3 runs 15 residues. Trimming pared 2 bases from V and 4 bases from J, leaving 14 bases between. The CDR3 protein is CASSLSPGGFTEAFF. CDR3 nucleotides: TGTGCCAGCAGTTTAAGCCCCGGGGGTTTCACTGAAGCTTTCTTT.

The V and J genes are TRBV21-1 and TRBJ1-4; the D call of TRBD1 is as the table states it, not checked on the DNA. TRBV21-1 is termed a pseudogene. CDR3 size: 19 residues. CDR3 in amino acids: CASSNKPLPGPPTNEKLFF. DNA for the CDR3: TGTGCCAGCAGCAATAAACCCCTGCCAGGGCCTCCAACTAATGAAAAACTGTTTTTT.